This TCR beta chain was sequenced for a study of T cells in localized non-small cell lung cancer. V lost 4 bases and J 7 bases, leaving 7 bases between the germline ends. The CDR3 covers 10 residues. Germline CDR1 is DFQATT and CDR2 is SNEGSKA (reference sequence). Overall study results and limits: In uninvolved adjacent lung, T cell clonality reached its highest value, exceeding tumor.

Profiling relied on immunoSEQ multiplex PCR, and the TCRdb table lists in-frame clones only, not all of them. Here the sample spans around 100,000 clones, around 90% being singletons. This clone was picked up a small number of times. What it recognizes is unknown. Sequences were derived from peripheral blood, sampled before any cancer treatment. The source is a man aged 40-75 years with stage I squamous cell lung carcinoma. The V gene is TRBV20-1, the J gene TRBJ1-2; D might be TRBD1 (5 bases). The CDR3 coding sequence is TGCAGTGCTACAGGGTCTGGCTACACCTTC. Protein product: CSATGSGYTF.